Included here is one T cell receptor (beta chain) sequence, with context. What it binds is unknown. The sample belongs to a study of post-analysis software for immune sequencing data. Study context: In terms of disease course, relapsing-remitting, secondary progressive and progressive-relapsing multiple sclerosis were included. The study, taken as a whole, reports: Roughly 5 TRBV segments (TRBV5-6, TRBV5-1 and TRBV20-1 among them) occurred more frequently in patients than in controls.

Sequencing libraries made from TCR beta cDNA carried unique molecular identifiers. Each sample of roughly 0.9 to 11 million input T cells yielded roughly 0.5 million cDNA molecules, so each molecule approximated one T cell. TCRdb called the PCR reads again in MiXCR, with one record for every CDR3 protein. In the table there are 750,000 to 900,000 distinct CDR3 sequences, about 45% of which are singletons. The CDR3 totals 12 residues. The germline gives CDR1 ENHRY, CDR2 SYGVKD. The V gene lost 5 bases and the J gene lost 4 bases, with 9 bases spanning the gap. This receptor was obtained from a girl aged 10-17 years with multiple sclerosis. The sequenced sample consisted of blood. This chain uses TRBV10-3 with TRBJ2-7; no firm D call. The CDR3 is CAISPGGYEQYF. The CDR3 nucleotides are TGTGCCATCAGTCCGGGCGGTTACGAGCAGTACTTC.